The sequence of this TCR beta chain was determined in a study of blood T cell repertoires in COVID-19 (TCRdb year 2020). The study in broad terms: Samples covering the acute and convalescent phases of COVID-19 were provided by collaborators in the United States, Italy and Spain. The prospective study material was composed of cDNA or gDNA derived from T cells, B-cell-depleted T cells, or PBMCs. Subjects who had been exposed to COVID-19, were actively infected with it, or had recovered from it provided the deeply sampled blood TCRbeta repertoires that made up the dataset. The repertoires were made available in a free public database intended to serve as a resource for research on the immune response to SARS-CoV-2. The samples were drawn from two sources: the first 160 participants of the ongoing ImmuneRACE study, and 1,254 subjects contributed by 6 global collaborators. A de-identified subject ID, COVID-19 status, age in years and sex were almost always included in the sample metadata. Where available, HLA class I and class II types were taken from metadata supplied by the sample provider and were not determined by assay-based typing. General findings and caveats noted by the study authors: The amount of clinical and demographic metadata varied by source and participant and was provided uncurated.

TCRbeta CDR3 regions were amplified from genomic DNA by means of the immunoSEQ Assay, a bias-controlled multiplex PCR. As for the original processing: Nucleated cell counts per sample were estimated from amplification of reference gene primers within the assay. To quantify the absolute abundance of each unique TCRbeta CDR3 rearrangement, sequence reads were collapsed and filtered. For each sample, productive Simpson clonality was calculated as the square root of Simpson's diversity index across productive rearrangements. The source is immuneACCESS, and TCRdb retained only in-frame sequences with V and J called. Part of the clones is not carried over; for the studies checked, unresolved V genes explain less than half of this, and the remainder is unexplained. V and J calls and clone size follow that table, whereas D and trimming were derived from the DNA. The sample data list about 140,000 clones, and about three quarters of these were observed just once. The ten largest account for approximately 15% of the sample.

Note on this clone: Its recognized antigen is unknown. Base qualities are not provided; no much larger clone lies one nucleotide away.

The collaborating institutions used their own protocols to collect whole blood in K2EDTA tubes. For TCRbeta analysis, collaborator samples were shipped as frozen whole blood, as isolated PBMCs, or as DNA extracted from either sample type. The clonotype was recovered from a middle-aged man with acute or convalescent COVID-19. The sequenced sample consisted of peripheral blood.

At the DNA level, the sequence is TGTGCCAGCTCACCAGGCCAGACTAACTATGGCTACACCTTC. It codes for CASSPGQTNYGYTF. This chain is built from TRBV18 and TRBJ1-2, with the D gene not confidently named. CDR1 and CDR2, per the germline V gene, are KGHSH and LQKENI. The CDR3 runs 14 amino acids, cysteine and phenylalanine included. CDR3 DNA only is kept here, 42 bases in frame from base 1. Trimming costs V 2 bases and J 0 bases, and their ends lie 7 bases apart.